The TCR beta chain described here comes from a study of blood T cell repertoires in COVID-19. The method was immunoSEQ multiplex PCR; TCRdb's version includes in-frame clones alone and lacks a portion of them. The sample records roughly 150,000 clones, roughly 89% being singletons. The CDR3 is 19 amino acids. Germline V gene sequence: CDR1 SGHTA, CDR2 FQGNSA. The V and J ends lost 5 bases and 5 bases respectively, with 28 bases between them. The chain combines TRBV7-2 with TRBJ2-1; possible D gene TRBD2, 5 bases. The sequencing input was peripheral blood. The sequence derives from a woman aged 70 to 79 with COVID-19, enrolled during active disease. The CDR3 coding sequence is TGTGCCAGCAGCCCTAGAGGGCCTAGTATCGCTATTAGAAACAATGAGCAGTTCTTC. This gives the protein CASSPRGPSIAIRNNEQFF.